The present T cell receptor beta chain was sequenced within a study of CD8 T cells in ankylosing spondylitis (dated 2017 in TCRdb). Broadly, across the study: The study set out to find disease-linked TCR variants by profiling T cell receptor beta repertoires in ankylosing spondylitis patients and healthy donors. The full study cohort comprised 20 to 30 ankylosing spondylitis patients and 85 to 120 healthy donors. Peripheral blood samples were taken, and synovial fluid was additionally collected from ankylosing spondylitis patients. Study-level results and caveats: The disease-linked clones showed a CD8+ phenotype and occurred at relatively low frequencies in peripheral blood. Significant enrichment of the disease-linked clones was reported in matched synovial fluid samples from ankylosing spondylitis patients. Some TCR beta motif variants had previously been reported in synovial fluid and blood of reactive arthritis patients, which suggested common disease-initiation mechanisms. A TCR beta motif made up of several highly homologous amino acid variants appeared to be characteristic of blood from ankylosing spondylitis patients.

Concerning this clonotype: Its binding antigen is unknown. Nothing much larger sits one base from this clone, and base qualities are not available.

A distance of 12 bases separates the germline ends of V and J, which lose 1 base and 0 bases respectively. CDR1 and CDR2 were assigned from the germline V gene (reference sequence) as MNHEY and SMNVEV. The CDR3 starts with the cysteine, ends with the phenylalanine, and has 17 residues. Only the CDR3 region is kept as DNA, spanning 51 bases read in frame from base 1. Sequencer: Illumina HiSeq 2500. Quantitative 5'-RACE with molecular barcodes was the method used to prepare the TCR beta libraries. The published analysis was carried out like this. Disease-linked TCR variants were identified with a new computational method built on a probabilistic model of VDJ rearrangement. TCRdb reanalyzed the raw reads on its own, using fastp at Q25 for trimming and MiXCR for clone calling, and kept in-frame beta chains. Under each unique CDR3 protein, matching rows form one entry showing the most common genes and DNA. TCRdb, rather than the study authors, made the V and J calls. The sample data list about 350,000 distinct CDR3 sequences, and approximately 22% of these were observed just once. The ten most abundant clones make up roughly 14% of the sample.

The sequenced sample was blood, either unsorted or a sorted T cell fraction (not recorded which). The clonotype comes from a male donor with ankylosing spondylitis or in good health (not recorded which). The rearrangement combines TRBV27 with TRBJ2-2; a weak D assignment points to TRBD1 (5 bases agree). At the DNA level, the sequence is TGTGCCAGCAGTTTATATGAAGCAGGGACGAACACCGGGGAGCTGTTTTTT. This gives the protein CASSLYEAGTNTGELFF.